This T cell receptor beta chain emerged from a study of human T cells and chemical hapten exposure. The germline gives CDR1 SQVTM, CDR2 ANQGSEA. This CDR3 has 11 residues. V lost 5 bases to trimming and J lost 2 bases, with 5 bases between them. This clonotype has a count of ten or more. The time point is: patch test 2, 6 weeks after DPC sensitization. As for treatment: therapeutic diphenylcyclopropenone sensitization with weekly scalp DPC. TCRdb used MiXCR to reprocess the RACE reads, holding one entry per CDR3 protein. The sample lists tens of thousands of distinct CDR3 sequences, about 9.4% seen once, with around 7% in the top ten.

The V gene is TRBV29-1, the J gene TRBJ2-3; D uncertain. This receptor was taken from a woman in her forties or fifties with alopecia areata. Some clones in this sample may be carry-over from other donors' samples. The input for sequencing was whole blood, taken in connection with sensitization to the hapten diphenylcyclopropenone (DPC). The CDR3 spells CSVSATDTQYF. DNA of the CDR3: TGCAGCGTTTCAGCCACAGATACGCAGTATTTT.